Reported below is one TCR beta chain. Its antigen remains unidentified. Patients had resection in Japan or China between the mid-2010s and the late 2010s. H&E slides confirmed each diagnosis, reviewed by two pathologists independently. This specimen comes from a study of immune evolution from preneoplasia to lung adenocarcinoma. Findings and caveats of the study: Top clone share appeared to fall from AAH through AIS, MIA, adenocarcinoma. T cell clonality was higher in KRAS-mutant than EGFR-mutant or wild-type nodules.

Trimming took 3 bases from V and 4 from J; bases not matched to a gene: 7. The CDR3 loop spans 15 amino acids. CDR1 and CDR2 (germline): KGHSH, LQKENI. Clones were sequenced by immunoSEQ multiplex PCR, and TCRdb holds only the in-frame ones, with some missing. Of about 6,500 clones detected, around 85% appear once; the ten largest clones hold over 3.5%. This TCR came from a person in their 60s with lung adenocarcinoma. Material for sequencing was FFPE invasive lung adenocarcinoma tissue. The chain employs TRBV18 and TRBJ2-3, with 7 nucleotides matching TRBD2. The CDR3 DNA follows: TGTGCCAGCTCACCTATAGCGGGCGGGTCAGATACGCAGTATTTT. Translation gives CASSPIAGGSDTQYF.